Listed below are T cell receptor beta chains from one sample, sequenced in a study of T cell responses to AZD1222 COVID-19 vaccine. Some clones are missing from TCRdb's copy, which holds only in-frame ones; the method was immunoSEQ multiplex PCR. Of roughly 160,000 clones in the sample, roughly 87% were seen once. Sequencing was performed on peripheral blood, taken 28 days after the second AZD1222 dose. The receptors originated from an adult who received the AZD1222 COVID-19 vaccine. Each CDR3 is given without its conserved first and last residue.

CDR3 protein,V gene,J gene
ATRGAVVTSEQF,TRBV28,TRBJ2-1
ASSLRGTGANEKLF,TRBV5-5,TRBJ1-4
ASSLGKGGGNQPQH,TRBV6-9,TRBJ1-5
ASSLVSHVQETQY,TRBV7-9,TRBJ2-5
ASSPPENTEAF,TRBV7-9,TRBJ1-1
ASSLKPTQGQY,TRBV12-3/TRBV12-4,TRBJ2-7
AISESSRNTEAF,TRBV10-3,TRBJ1-1
ASLTGKGEKLF,TRBV19,TRBJ1-4
ASGDLNSGNTIY,TRBV7-7,TRBJ1-3
ASSYAQGYGYT,TRBV6-5,TRBJ1-2
ASSLTSGGGNEQY,TRBV7-2,TRBJ2-7
ASSYSNILSGEAF,TRBV6-5,TRBJ1-1
ASSLRMNYGYT,TRBV12-3/TRBV12-4,TRBJ1-2
ASSVTGGTSSEQF,TRBV2,TRBJ2-1
ASSITLAGGYNEQF,TRBV3-1/TRBV3-2,TRBJ2-1